This T cell receptor (beta chain) was retrieved from a study of T cell repertoires in cytomegalovirus infection. About the study: The public TCR beta signatures pointed to both CMV infection and matching HLA type.

V was shortened by 2 bases and J by 0 bases, with 13 bases between the two germline ends. There are 16 residues in the CDR3. The germline gives CDR1 SGHVS, CDR2 FQNEAQ. Concerning this clonotype itself: The antigen is unknown.

TCRdb recomputed calls from the reads with MiXCR, one row per CDR3 protein. The sample lists roughly 180,000 distinct CDR3 sequences; about a fifth were seen once. Specimen: CD8+ T cells from cultured PBMCs, collected from culture after CMV antigen stimulation. The receptor's source is a human donor in good health (CMV status not recorded). Some clones in this sample may be carry-over from other donors' samples. The chain links TRBV7-8 to TRBJ1-1; TRBD1 is a possible D gene (5 bases). CDR3 coding DNA: TGTGCCAGCAGCTTATATCCAGGGCGAATGAACACTGAAGCTTTCTTT. This translates into CASSLYPGRMNTEAFF.